This is a list of T cell receptor beta chains from one sample in a study of T cell changes during pregnancy in multiple sclerosis. Measured with immunoSEQ multiplex PCR; TCRdb has only the in-frame clones, and not every one. The sample yields roughly 42,000 clones, around 92% seen once. Sequenced material: CD4+ T cells from peripheral blood mononuclear cells, taken in the second trimester of pregnancy. The receptors come from a female donor in good health, enrolled as a control in a pregnancy study. Each CDR3 is given with its conserved first and last residue. The order of the fields is clone size, D gene, J gene, V gene, CDR3 DNA, CDR3 protein. D genes are given only for firm matches. Not every row has a clone size; where given, it reads once, few, many or a size class.

clone size: NA
D gene: TRBD1
J gene: TRBJ1-1
V gene: TRBV5-1
CDR3 DNA: TGCGCCAGCAGCTTACAACAGGGGACAATTGAAGCTTTCTTT
CDR3 protein: CASSLQQGTIEAFF

clone size: NA
D gene: NA
J gene: TRBJ1-2
V gene: TRBV20-1
CDR3 DNA: TGCAGGTCATCCCTACAGGGTGGCTACACCTTC
CDR3 protein: CRSSLQGGYTF

clone size: NA
D gene: TRBD2
J gene: TRBJ2-1
V gene: TRBV5-1
CDR3 DNA: TGCGCCAGCAGCCCGGGACTAGCGGGGGGGCAGAGTGAGCAGTTCTTC
CDR3 protein: CASSPGLAGGQSEQFF

clone size: NA
D gene: TRBD2
J gene: TRBJ2-1
V gene: TRBV7-7
CDR3 DNA: TGTGCTAGCAGCCCTCGACTAGCGGGGAACAATGAGCAGTTCTTC
CDR3 protein: CASSPRLAGNNEQFF

clone size: NA
D gene: NA
J gene: TRBJ1-5
V gene: TRBV21-1
CDR3 DNA: TGTGCCAGCAGCAATTTGTGGACAGGGGGACCCAACCAAAGGGAGCCCCAGCATTTT
CDR3 protein: CASSNLWTGGPNQREPQHF

clone size: NA
D gene: NA
J gene: TRBJ1-2
V gene: TRBV7-2
CDR3 DNA: TGTGCCAGCAGCTTAGGGGGGGAGGGCTACACCTTC
CDR3 protein: CASSLGGEGYTF

clone size: NA
D gene: TRBD2
J gene: TRBJ2-7
V gene: TRBV18
CDR3 DNA: TGTGCCAGCTCAACCGGCACTAGCGGCGAGCAGTACTTC
CDR3 protein: CASSTGTSGEQYF

clone size: NA
D gene: TRBD1
J gene: TRBJ2-2
V gene: TRBV19
CDR3 DNA: TGTGCCAGTAGTAGGGGACAGATAAACACCGGGGAGCTGTTTTTT
CDR3 protein: CASSRGQINTGELFF

clone size: NA
D gene: TRBD2
J gene: TRBJ2-4
V gene: TRBV5-8
CDR3 DNA: TGTGCCAGCAGCTTCCGACTAGCCCAACATGACATTCAGTACTTC
CDR3 protein: CASSFRLAQHDIQYF

clone size: NA
D gene: NA
J gene: TRBJ1-1
V gene: TRBV28
CDR3 DNA: TGTGCCACCAACGAAGCCTTTGGGCGCTCAAACACTGAAGCTTTCTTT
CDR3 protein: CATNEAFGRSNTEAFF

clone size: NA
D gene: NA
J gene: TRBJ1-5
V gene: TRBV6-6
CDR3 DNA: TGTGCCAGCAATTTCGGCTCAGCTAGGCAGCCCCAGCATTTT
CDR3 protein: CASNFGSARQPQHF

clone size: NA
D gene: TRBD1
J gene: TRBJ1-2
V gene: TRBV5-4
CDR3 DNA: TGTGCCAGCAGCCCTCCTGGGACAGGGAACCCCACCTTC
CDR3 protein: CASSPPGTGNPTF

clone size: NA
D gene: TRBD1
J gene: TRBJ2-5
V gene: TRBV25-1
CDR3 DNA: TGTGCCAGCAGGGACGGACAGGGTGTGTGGGAGACCCAGTACTTC
CDR3 protein: CASRDGQGVWETQYF

clone size: few
D gene: NA
J gene: TRBJ2-3
V gene: TRBV29-1
CDR3 DNA: TGCAGCGTTGAGGGGCCCAGTTATAGCACAGATACGCAGTATTTT
CDR3 protein: CSVEGPSYSTDTQYF

clone size: NA
D gene: TRBD1
J gene: TRBJ2-5
V gene: TRBV7-7
CDR3 DNA: TGTGCTAGCAGCCCCCGACAGGGGGCTGGCGAGACCCAGTACTTC
CDR3 protein: CASSPRQGAGETQYF

clone size: NA
D gene: NA
J gene: TRBJ1-2
V gene: TRBV10-2
CDR3 DNA: TGCGCCAGCAGTGAGGTGCAGGGTTATAACTATGGCTACACCTTC
CDR3 protein: CASSEVQGYNYGYTF